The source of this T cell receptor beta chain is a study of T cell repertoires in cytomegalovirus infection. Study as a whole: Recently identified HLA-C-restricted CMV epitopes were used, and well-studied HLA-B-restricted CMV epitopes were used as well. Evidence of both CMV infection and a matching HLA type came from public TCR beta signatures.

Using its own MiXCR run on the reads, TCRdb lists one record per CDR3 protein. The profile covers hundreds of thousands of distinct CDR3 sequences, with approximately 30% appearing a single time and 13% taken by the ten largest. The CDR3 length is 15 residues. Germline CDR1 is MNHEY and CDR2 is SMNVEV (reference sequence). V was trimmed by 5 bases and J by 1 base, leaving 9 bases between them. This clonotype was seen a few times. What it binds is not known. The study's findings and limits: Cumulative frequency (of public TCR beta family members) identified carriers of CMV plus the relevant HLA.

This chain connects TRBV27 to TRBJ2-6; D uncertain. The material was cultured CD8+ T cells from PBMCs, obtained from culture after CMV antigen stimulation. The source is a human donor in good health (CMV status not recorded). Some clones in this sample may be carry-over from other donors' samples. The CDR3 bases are TGTGCCAGCAGTGCCAAGTCTTCTGGGGCCAACGTCCTGACTTTC. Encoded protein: CASSAKSSGANVLTF. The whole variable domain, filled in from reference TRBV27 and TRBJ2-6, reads EAQVTQNPRYLITVTGKKLTVTCSQNMNHEYMSWYRQDPGLGLRQIYYSMNVEVTDKGDVPEGYKVSRKEKRNFPLILESPSPNQTSLYFCASSAKSSGANVLTFGAGSRLTVL.